The rows below give T cell receptor beta chains drawn from one sample of a study of blood T cell repertoires in COVID-19. Sequenced by immunoSEQ multiplex PCR; TCRdb stores in-frame clones only, minus some. This table holds about 300,000 clones, around nine tenths found once. The sample taken for sequencing was peripheral blood. The receptors come from a woman in her 30s with COVID-19, enrolled during active disease. Each CDR3 is given with its conserved first and last residue. D genes are given only for firm matches. Only part of the rows carry a size: once, few, many, or a class if the clone is expanded.

clone_size,v_call,d_call,j_call,cdr3_nt,cdr3_aa
few,TRBV28,TRBD1,TRBJ1-1,TGTGCCAGCAGTCCAGGGACAGGTGGAGGGATGAACACTGAAGCTTTCTTT,CASSPGTGGGMNTEAFF
NA,TRBV7-3,TRBD1,TRBJ1-2,TGTGCCAGCAGCTTACTCGGGACAGGGGGCGACTTGAATGGCTACACCTTC,CASSLLGTGGDLNGYTF
NA,TRBV2,NA,TRBJ1-2,TGTGCCAGCAGTGAAGCTGGGACACCCTATGGCTACACCTTC,CASSEAGTPYGYTF
NA,TRBV11-3,NA,TRBJ2-7,TGTGCCAGCAGCTTAGACCGGGGTATGGACGAGCAGTACTTC,CASSLDRGMDEQYF
NA,TRBV7-3,TRBD1,TRBJ2-1,TGTGCCAGCAGCTCCGGGACAGGGTACAATGAGCAGTTCTTC,CASSSGTGYNEQFF
NA,TRBV3-1/TRBV3-2,TRBD1,TRBJ2-1,TGTGCCAGCAGCCAAGATCGTCATGGGACAGGGGATCCGTACAATGAGCAGTTCTTC,CASSQDRHGTGDPYNEQFF
NA,TRBV7-8,NA,TRBJ1-1,TGTGCCAGCAGCGCCCAACAGGTGAACACTGAAGCTTTCTTT,CASSAQQVNTEAFF
NA,TRBV5-1,NA,TRBJ2-5,TGCGCCAGCAGCATACCGGGACAAGAAGAGACCCAGTACTTC,CASSIPGQEETQYF
NA,TRBV19,TRBD1,TRBJ1-5,TGTGCCAGTAGGTGGGACAGGGAACAGCCCCAGCATTTT,CASRWDREQPQHF
NA,TRBV28,TRBD2,TRBJ2-5,TGTGCCAGCAAAAAGGCGGGACTAGCGGGGGGAAGCGGCGAGACCCAGTACTTC,CASKKAGLAGGSGETQYF
NA,TRBV10-3,NA,TRBJ1-6,TGTGCCATCAGCCCTGCGGCCCCGGCGGATTCACCCCTCCACTTT,CAISPAAPADSPLHF
once,TRBV29-1,NA,TRBJ2-1,TGCAGCGTCCGGACAGCCAACTACAATGAGCAGTTCTTC,CSVRTANYNEQFF
once,TRBV14,NA,TRBJ2-1,TGTGCCAGCAGCCACACAGCCAATGAGCAGTTCTTC,CASSHTANEQFF
NA,TRBV10-3,NA,TRBJ2-7,TGTGCCATCAGTGAGTCTGCGGTCTACGAGCAGTACTTC,CAISESAVYEQYF
NA,TRBV2,NA,TRBJ1-1,TGTGCCAGCATCGTGGGGGGTTGGAACACTGAAGCTTTCTTT,CASIVGGWNTEAFF
NA,TRBV29-1,NA,TRBJ1-3,TGCAGCGTTGACCAGGGGATATCTGGAAACACCATATATTTT,CSVDQGISGNTIYF
NA,TRBV20-1,TRBD1,TRBJ1-4,TGCAGTGCTGTGGGACAGGGTAAACTGTTTTTT,CSAVGQGKLFF
NA,TRBV2,TRBD1,TRBJ1-2,TGTGCCAGCATCAGGACAGGCTATGGCTACACCTTC,CASIRTGYGYTF
NA,TRBV28,NA,TRBJ1-2,TGTGCCAGCAGTAAGGGGATTGATAACTATGGCTACACCTTC,CASSKGIDNYGYTF
NA,TRBV10-3,NA,TRBJ2-3,TGTGCCATCAAGGTACGGGACTGGGGAGATACGCAGTATTTT,CAIKVRDWGDTQYF
NA,TRBV7-2,NA,TRBJ1-5,TGTGCCAGCAGCCCCGGGAGTTCGCCCCAGCATTTT,CASSPGSSPQHF
few,TRBV7-9,NA,TRBJ2-1,TGTGCCAGCAGCCTTGGGGAGAGCTCCTACAATGAGCAGTTCTTC,CASSLGESSYNEQFF
NA,TRBV5-1,NA,TRBJ1-4,TGCGCCAGCAGCTCGACCGGGATTACAAATGAAAAACTGTTTTTT,CASSSTGITNEKLFF
NA,TRBV15,NA,TRBJ2-5,TGTGCCACCAGTACAACCTCCCCGGGGAGTACCCAGTACTTC,CATSTTSPGSTQYF
NA,TRBV5-4,TRBD1,TRBJ1-6,TGTGCCAGCAGCTTGAAGAAACAGGGGAGCTTGGGCTCACCCCTCCACTTT,CASSLKKQGSLGSPLHF
NA,TRBV28,NA,TRBJ2-1,TGTGCCAGCAGCAAAAGAGGGTGGAATGAGCAGTTCTTC,CASSKRGWNEQFF